The clone carrying this T cell receptor beta chain is a singleton in its sample. Trimming took 3 bases from V and 2 from J; bases not matched to a gene: 2. There are 16 residues in the CDR3. Germline V gives CDR1 MGHRA, CDR2 YSYEKL. This entry comes from a study of blood T cell repertoires in COVID-19. Study context: Both acute and convalescent COVID-19 samples were obtained from the United States, Italy and Spain.

Authors' processing steps: Cell counts per sample came from amplifying reference gene primers. The assay was immunoSEQ multiplex PCR, and TCRdb's table has in-frame clones only and misses some. That table gives V, J and clone size, and the DNA gave D and trimming. The table has roughly 55,000 clones, approximately 87% seen once. This TCR came from a man between 60 and 70 years old with active or convalescent COVID-19. The rearrangement joins TRBV4-1 to TRBJ2-2, with 11 bases identical to TRBD2. The specimen was peripheral blood. The CDR3 reads CASSQGLAVNTGELFF. CDR3 DNA: TGCGCCAGCAGCCAGGGACTAGCGGTTAACACCGGGGAGCTGTTTTTT.